This entry describes one T cell receptor beta chain. This specimen comes from a study of T cell responses to AZD1222 COVID-19 vaccine. The table came from immunoSEQ multiplex PCR; TCRdb's copy has only in-frame clones and leaves some out. The repertoire has 35,000 to 45,000 clones, around 80% of them found once; the top ten carry 15% to 20%. This CDR3 spans 16 amino acids. V gave up 4 bases and J gave up 0 bases; unmatched junction bases: 6. CDR1 is MGHRA, CDR2 YSYEKL, per germline. This sample comprised peripheral blood, obtained 28 days after the second AZD1222 dose. This TCR was recovered from an adult who received the AZD1222 COVID-19 vaccine. The gene calls are TRBV4-1 and TRBJ1-1; TRBD1 matches at 9 bases. CDR3 nucleotides: TGCGCCAGCAGCCCCGGGACAGGGTACATGAACACTGAAGCTTTCTTT. Translating it yields CASSPGTGYMNTEAFF.